This is a list of T cell receptor beta chains from one sample in a study of technical replicates of blood from a handful of donors. Method: immunoSEQ multiplex PCR; TCRdb's copy keeps in-frame clones and lacks some. The sample lists fewer than 65,000 clones, 85% to 90% occurring once. The sample consisted of PBMCs. Receptors were obtained from a human donor in good health. Some clones in this sample may be carry-over from other donors' samples. The CDR3 runs from the conserved cysteine through the conserved F or W. The D gene is left open where the match is weak. Size tells how often a clone was seen (once, few, many) or the class of an expanded clone, and some rows leave it out.

J	size	V	D	DNA	CDR3
TRBJ2-3	-	TRBV11-2	TRBD1	TGTGCCAGCAGCTTAGGCGGACAGGGTGGTTATACGCAGTATTTT	CASSLGGQGGYTQYF
TRBJ1-4	-	TRBV5-4	TRBD1	TGTGCCAGCAGCGCCCGACAGGGGGCGGATGAAAAACTGTTTTTT	CASSARQGADEKLFF
TRBJ1-4	-	TRBV7-9	-	TGTGCCAGCAGCCCGTCCCCAGGGTTTCAAGAAAAACTGTTTTTT	CASSPSPGFQEKLFF
TRBJ1-1	-	TRBV27	-	TGTGCCATTAGGGGGTTAACAGCGAACACTGAAGCTTTCTTT	CAIRGLTANTEAFF
TRBJ1-2	-	TRBV7-2	-	TGTGCCAGCAGCTTAGGGAAAGCGTACTATGGCTACACCTTC	CASSLGKAYYGYTF
TRBJ1-1	-	TRBV9	-	TGTGCCAGCAGCGCCCAAGCCCCTGAAGCTTTCTTT	CASSAQAPEAFF
TRBJ2-5	-	TRBV7-2	-	TGTGCCAGCAGCTCCCAGGCCGTCGCAGGGCAAACCCAGTACTTC	CASSSQAVAGQTQYF
TRBJ2-6	-	TRBV7-9	-	TGTGCCAGCAGCTCCCAGGGATCGATCGTCCTGACTTTC	CASSSQGSIVLTF
TRBJ2-1	-	TRBV15	TRBD1	TGTGCCACCAGCAGAGCAGGGGGATACAATGAGCAGTTCTTC	CATSRAGGYNEQFF
TRBJ1-2	-	TRBV6-6	TRBD1	TGTGCCAGCAGTTACAGGACAGGGGACGGCTATGGCTACACCTTC	CASSYRTGDGYGYTF
TRBJ1-1	few	TRBV9	TRBD1	TGTGCCAGCAGCACCGGGACAGGGCGGGGAACTGAAGCTTTCTTT	CASSTGTGRGTEAFF
TRBJ1-4	-	TRBV6-1	-	TGTGCCAGCAGGGTACAGGAGTCTAATGAAAAACTGTTTTTT	CASRVQESNEKLFF
TRBJ2-2	-	TRBV5-6	TRBD2	TGTGCCAGCAGCTTGGAACTAGCGGGGGGGCGAGATGGCGGGGAGCTGTTTTTT	CASSLELAGGRDGGELFF
TRBJ1-1	few	TRBV30	-	TGTGCCTGGAGTGGGAGGGTAGAAGCTTTCTTT	CAWSGRVEAFF
TRBJ1-1	-	TRBV12-5	-	TGTGCTAGTACGACCGGGGAGAACACTGAAGCTTTCTTT	CASTTGENTEAFF
TRBJ2-7	-	TRBV7-2	-	TGTGCCAGCAGTTTTTCTCCGGGGGGCGCCTACGAGCAGTACTTC	CASSFSPGGAYEQYF
TRBJ1-5	-	TRBV15	-	TGTGCCACCAGCAGCCGGGACACAAGTCAGCCCCAGCATTTT	CATSSRDTSQPQHF
TRBJ2-5	-	TRBV4-2	TRBD2	TGTGCCAGCAGCCAAGCTGACGGGGGGACTACTGGGGAGACCCAGTACTTC	CASSQADGGTTGETQYF
TRBJ2-5	-	TRBV19	-	TGTGCCAGTAGTATAGGGTTCGGGGGTCAAGAGACCCAGTACTTC	CASSIGFGGQETQYF
TRBJ2-1	-	TRBV2	-	TGTGCCAGCAGTTCCCTAGATGATGAGCAGTTCTTC	CASSSLDDEQFF
TRBJ2-1	-	TRBV4-1	TRBD2	TGCGCCAGCAGCCAACCGGGAGGGCCCAATGAGCAGTTCTTC	CASSQPGGPNEQFF
TRBJ2-3	-	TRBV6-6	TRBD1	TGTGCCAGCAGCTGGGACAGGGGAGTAGATACGCAGTATTTT	CASSWDRGVDTQYF
TRBJ2-3	-	TRBV5-1	-	TGCGCCAGCAGCGGGCGGGCGGGCCCAGATACGCAGTATTTT	CASSGRAGPDTQYF
TRBJ1-2	-	TRBV4-2	TRBD1	TGTGCCAGCAGCCCACGGACAGGAAGCAACTATGGCTACACCTTC	CASSPRTGSNYGYTF
TRBJ2-1	few	TRBV18	TRBD2	TGTGCCAGCTCATCAAGGACTAGCGACTACAATGAGCAGTTCTTC	CASSSRTSDYNEQFF
TRBJ2-3	-	TRBV9	TRBD2	TGTGCCAGCAGCGTAGCGGGACTAGCGGGCCAAGCGCAGTATTTT	CASSVAGLAGQAQYF
TRBJ1-1	-	TRBV6-1	-	TGTGCCAGCAGTGAAGCCGGGGCTTTCTTT	CASSEAGAFF
TRBJ2-7	-	TRBV15	-	TGTGCCACCAGCAGAGTAGCCTACTCCTACGAGCAGTACTTC	CATSRVAYSYEQYF
TRBJ2-5	-	TRBV7-6	-	TGTGCCAGCACCAGTTTTGAGACCCAGTACTTC	CASTSFETQYF
TRBJ1-5	-	TRBV10-3	-	TGTGCCACCCGAAAGGAGGTTCAGACGGGCAATCAGCCCCAGCATTTT	CATRKEVQTGNQPQHF
TRBJ2-2	-	TRBV10-3	-	TGTGCCATCGGGTCGGGAGTCGGAACCGGGGAGCTGTTTTTT	CAIGSGVGTGELFF
TRBJ1-3	-	TRBV19	-	TGTGCCAGTAGTATTACAGGCTCTGGAAACACCATATATTTT	CASSITGSGNTIYF
TRBJ2-3	-	TRBV25-1	-	TGTGCCAGTACACAGTCACCGGCGGGTCCGCAGTATTTT	CASTQSPAGPQYF
TRBJ1-6	-	TRBV18	-	TGTGCCAGCTCACCCGCGAGCTCCTATAATTCACCCCTCCACTTT	CASSPASSYNSPLHF
TRBJ2-1	once	TRBV6-1	TRBD2	TGTGCCAGCAGTGAAGGAGGACTAGCGTACTACAATGAGCAGTTCTTC	CASSEGGLAYYNEQFF
TRBJ1-2	-	TRBV30	TRBD1	TGTGCCTGGAGTACAGGGGCGTATGGCTACACCTTC	CAWSTGAYGYTF
TRBJ2-5	-	TRBV7-9	-	TGTGCCAGCAGCGCCACGGTTTCTGAGACCCAGTACTTC	CASSATVSETQYF
TRBJ1-4	-	TRBV18	-	TGTGCCAGCTCACTCAGCCAGGCTAATGAAAAACTGTTTTTT	CASSLSQANEKLFF
TRBJ2-1	-	TRBV9	TRBD2	TGTGCCAGCAGCGTAGATGAAACTAGCGGTAGAGATGAGCAGTTCTTC	CASSVDETSGRDEQFF
TRBJ2-7	-	TRBV27	-	TGTGCCAGCAGTTCTCGCGGTCAGGGGCTCTACGAGCAGTACTTC	CASSSRGQGLYEQYF
TRBJ1-2	-	TRBV5-4	-	TGTGCCAGCAGCTTGGGCCCCGGGGAGGCGTATGGCTACACCTTC	CASSLGPGEAYGYTF
TRBJ2-2	-	TRBV4-3	TRBD1	TGCGCCAGCAGCCAAGAAGGGCCAGGGGGCACGAACACCGGGGAGCTGTTTTTT	CASSQEGPGGTNTGELFF
TRBJ1-6	-	TRBV6-5	-	TGTGCCAGCAGTTACCTAGGACCCAGCGGGAATTCACCCCTCCACTTT	CASSYLGPSGNSPLHF
TRBJ2-7	-	TRBV4-3	-	TGCGCCAGCAGCCAATACCGGGACACGAGCTCCTACGAGCAGTACTTC	CASSQYRDTSSYEQYF
TRBJ1-5	-	TRBV4-3	-	TGCGCCAGCAGCCAAGATCCTGGGGCGGGACAGCCCCAGCATTTT	CASSQDPGAGQPQHF
TRBJ2-1	-	TRBV13	TRBD1	TGTGCCAGCAGCTTGAACAGGGGTGGGAGTGAGCAGTTCTTC	CASSLNRGGSEQFF
TRBJ1-6	-	TRBV4-3	-	TGCGCCAGCAGCCAAGATCTTCGGATGGAGTCCTATAATTCACCCCTCCACTTT	CASSQDLRMESYNSPLHF
TRBJ2-2	-	TRBV30	TRBD2	TGTGCCTGGAGTGTACTAGCGGCCTCCGGGGAGCTGTTTTTT	CAWSVLAASGELFF
TRBJ2-3	medium-sized	TRBV5-1	-	TGCGCCAGCAGCCCGGAGGGCTCCACAGATACGCAGTATTTT	CASSPEGSTDTQYF
TRBJ1-1	few	TRBV6-6	TRBD1	TGTGCCAGCATAACCGCGGACAGGCAGAACACTGAAGCTTTCTTT	CASITADRQNTEAFF
TRBJ1-4	-	TRBV2	-	TGTGCCAGCAGGGCAGGGTGGTCTAATGAAAAACTGTTTTTT	CASRAGWSNEKLFF
TRBJ1-6	-	TRBV6-5	-	TGTGCCAGCAGTCGACCTCGGGAGCCCCTCCACTTT	CASSRPREPLHF
TRBJ2-7	-	TRBV4-1	TRBD2	TGCGCCAGCAGCCAAGCCCGGGGGGGGTCTTACGAGCAGTACTTC	CASSQARGGSYEQYF